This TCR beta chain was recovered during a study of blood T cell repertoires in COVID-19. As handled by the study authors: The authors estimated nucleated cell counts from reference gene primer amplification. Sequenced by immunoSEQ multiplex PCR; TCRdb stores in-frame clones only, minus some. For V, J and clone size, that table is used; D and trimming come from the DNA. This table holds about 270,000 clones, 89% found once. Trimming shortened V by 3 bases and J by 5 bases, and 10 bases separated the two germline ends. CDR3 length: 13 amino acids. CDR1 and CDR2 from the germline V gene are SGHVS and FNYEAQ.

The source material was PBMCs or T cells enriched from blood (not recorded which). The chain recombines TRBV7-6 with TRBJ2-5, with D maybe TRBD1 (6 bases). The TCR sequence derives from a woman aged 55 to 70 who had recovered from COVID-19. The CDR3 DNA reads TGTGCCAGCAGCTTCACTAGGGGGGAGACCCAGTACTTC. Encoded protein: CASSFTRGETQYF.